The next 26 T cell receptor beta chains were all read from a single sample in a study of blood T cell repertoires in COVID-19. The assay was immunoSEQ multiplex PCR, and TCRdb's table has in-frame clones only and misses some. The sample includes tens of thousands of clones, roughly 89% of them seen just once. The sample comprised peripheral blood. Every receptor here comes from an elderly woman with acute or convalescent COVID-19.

CDR3 in amino acids: CATSARGEGAGQPQHF. The CDR3 nucleotides are TGTGCCACCAGTGCCAGGGGAGAGGGGGCTGGACAGCCCCAGCATTTT. This chain connects TRBV24-1 to TRBJ1-5; 7 bases align to TRBD1. Germline CDR1 is KGHDR and CDR2 is SFDVKD. The V and J ends lost 5 bases and 7 bases, in that order; junction bases with no gene match: 13. The CDR3 loop spans 16 amino acids.

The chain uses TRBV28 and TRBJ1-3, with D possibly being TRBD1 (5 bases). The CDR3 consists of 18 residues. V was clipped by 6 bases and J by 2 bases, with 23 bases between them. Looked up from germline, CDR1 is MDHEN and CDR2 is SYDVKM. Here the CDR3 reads CASSPPPPGLFTGNTIYF. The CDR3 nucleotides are TGTGCCAGCAGCCCTCCACCTCCGGGACTTTTTACTGGAAACACCATATATTTT.

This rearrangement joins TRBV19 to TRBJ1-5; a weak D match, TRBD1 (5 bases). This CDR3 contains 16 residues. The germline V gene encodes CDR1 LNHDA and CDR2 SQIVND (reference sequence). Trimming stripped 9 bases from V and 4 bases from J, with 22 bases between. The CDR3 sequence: CASTANYRFRNQPQHF. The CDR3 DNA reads TGTGCCAGCACAGCGAACTACAGGTTCCGGAATCAGCCCCAGCATTTT.

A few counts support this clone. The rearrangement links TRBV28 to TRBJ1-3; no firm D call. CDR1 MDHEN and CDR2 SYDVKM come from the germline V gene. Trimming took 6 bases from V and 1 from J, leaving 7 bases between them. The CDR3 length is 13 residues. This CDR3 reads CASSPVSGNTIYF. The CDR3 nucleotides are TGTGCCAGCAGCCCCGTGTCTGGAAACACCATATATTTT.

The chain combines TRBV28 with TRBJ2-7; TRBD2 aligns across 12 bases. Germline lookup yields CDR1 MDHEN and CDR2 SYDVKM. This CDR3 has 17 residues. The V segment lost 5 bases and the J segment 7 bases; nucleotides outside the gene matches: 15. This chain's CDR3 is CASSAFDLAGGPGEQYF. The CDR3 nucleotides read TGTGCCAGCAGTGCGTTCGATCTAGCGGGAGGGCCGGGGGAGCAGTACTTC. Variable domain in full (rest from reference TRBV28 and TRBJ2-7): DVKVTQSSRYLVKRTGEKVFLECVQDMDHENMFWYRQDPGLGLRLIYFSYDVKMKEKGDIPEGYSVSREKKERFSLILESASTNQTSMYLCASSAFDLAGGPGEQYFGPGTRLTVT.

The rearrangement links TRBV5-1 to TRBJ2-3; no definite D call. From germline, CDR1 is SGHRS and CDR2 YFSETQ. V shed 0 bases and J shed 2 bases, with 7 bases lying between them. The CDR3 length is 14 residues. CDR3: CASSLGAVTDTQYF. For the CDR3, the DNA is TGCGCCAGCAGCTTGGGGGCCGTCACAGATACGCAGTATTTT.

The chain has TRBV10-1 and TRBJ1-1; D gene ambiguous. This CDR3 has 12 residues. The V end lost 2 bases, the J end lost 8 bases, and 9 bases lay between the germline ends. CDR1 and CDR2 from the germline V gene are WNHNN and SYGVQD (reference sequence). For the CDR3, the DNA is TGCGCCAGCAGTGAGGAGGGCGGAGAAGCTTTCTTT. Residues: CASSEEGGEAFF.

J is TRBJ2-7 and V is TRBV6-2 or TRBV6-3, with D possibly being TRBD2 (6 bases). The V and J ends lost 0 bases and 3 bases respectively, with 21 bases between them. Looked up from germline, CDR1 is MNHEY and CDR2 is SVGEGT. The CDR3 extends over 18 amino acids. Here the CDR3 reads CASSYSLGSEGALYEQYF. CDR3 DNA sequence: TGTGCCAGCAGTTACTCGTTAGGATCGGAGGGAGCTCTCTACGAGCAGTACTTC.

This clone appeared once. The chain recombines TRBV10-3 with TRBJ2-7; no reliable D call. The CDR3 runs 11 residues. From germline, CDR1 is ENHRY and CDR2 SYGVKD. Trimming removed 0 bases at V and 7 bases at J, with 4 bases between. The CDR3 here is CAISESFEQYF. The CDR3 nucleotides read TGTGCCATCAGTGAGTCCTTTGAGCAGTACTTC.

In DNA form, the CDR3 reads TGTGCCAGCTCACCGGCTGAGACCCAGTACTTC. This gives the protein CASSPAETQYF. This chain connects TRBV18 to TRBJ2-5; D uncertain. This CDR3 is 11 amino acids long. The germline V gene encodes CDR1 KGHSH and CDR2 LQKENI. The ends were cut back, 3 bases at V and 5 bases at J, with 4 bases in the middle.

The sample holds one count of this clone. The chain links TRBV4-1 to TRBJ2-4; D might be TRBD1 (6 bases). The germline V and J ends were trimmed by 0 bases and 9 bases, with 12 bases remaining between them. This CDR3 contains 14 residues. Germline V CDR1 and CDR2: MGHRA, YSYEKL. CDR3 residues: CASSQDRTAGIQYF. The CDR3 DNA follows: TGCGCCAGCAGCCAAGATCGGACAGCTGGCATTCAGTACTTC.

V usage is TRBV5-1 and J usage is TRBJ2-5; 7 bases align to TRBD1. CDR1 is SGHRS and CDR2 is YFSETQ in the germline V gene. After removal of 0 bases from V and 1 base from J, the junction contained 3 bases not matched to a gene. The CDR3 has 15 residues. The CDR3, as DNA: TGCGCCAGCAGCTTGGGACAGGGTTCCCAAGAGACCCAGTACTTC. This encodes CASSLGQGSQETQYF.

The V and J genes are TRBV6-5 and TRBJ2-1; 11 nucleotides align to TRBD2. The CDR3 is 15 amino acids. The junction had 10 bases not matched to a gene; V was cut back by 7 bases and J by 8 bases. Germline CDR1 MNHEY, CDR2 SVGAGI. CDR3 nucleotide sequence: TGTGCCAGCATATTTAGCGGGGGGGCCGGCGATGAGCAGTTCTTC. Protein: CASIFSGGAGDEQFF.

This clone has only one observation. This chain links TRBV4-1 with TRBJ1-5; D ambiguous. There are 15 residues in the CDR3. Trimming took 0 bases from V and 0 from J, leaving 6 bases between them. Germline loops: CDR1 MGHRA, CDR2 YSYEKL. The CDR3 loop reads CASSQDFNSNQPQHF. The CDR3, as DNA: TGCGCCAGCAGCCAAGATTTCAATAGCAATCAGCCCCAGCATTTT.

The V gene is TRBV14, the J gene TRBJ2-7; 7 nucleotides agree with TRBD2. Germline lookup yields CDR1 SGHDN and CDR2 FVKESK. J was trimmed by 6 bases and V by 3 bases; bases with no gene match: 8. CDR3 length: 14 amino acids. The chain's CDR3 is CASSQRLADPEQYF. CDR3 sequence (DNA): TGTGCCAGCAGCCAGAGGCTAGCGGACCCCGAGCAGTACTTC.

CDR3 sequence reads: CAWGQTGGYTF. In nucleotides, the CDR3 is TGTGCCTGGGGCCAGACGGGGGGCTACACCTTC. The genes are TRBV30 and TRBJ1-2; no reliable D call. Trimming took 5 bases from V and 8 from J, leaving 12 bases between them. The CDR3 length is 11 residues. Per germline, CDR1 GTSNPN and CDR2 SVGIG (reference sequence).

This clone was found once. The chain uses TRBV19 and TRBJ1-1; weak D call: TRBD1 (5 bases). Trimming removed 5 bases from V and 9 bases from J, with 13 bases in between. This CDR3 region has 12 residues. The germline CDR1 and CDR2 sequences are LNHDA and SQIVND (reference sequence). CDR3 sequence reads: CASSAGLDKAFF. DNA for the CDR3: TGTGCCAGTAGTGCAGGGTTAGATAAAGCTTTCTTT.

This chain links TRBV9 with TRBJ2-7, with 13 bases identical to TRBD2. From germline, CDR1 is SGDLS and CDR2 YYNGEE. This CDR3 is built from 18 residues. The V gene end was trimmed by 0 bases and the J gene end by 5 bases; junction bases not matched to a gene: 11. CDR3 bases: TGTGCCAGCAGCGTAGGGGGAACCTGGACTAGCGGGAGTCACGAGCAGTACTTC. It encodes CASSVGGTWTSGSHEQYF. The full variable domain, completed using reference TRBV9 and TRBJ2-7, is DSGVTQTPKHLITATGQRVTLRCSPRSGDLSVYWYQQSLDQGLQFLIQYYNGEERAKGNILERFSAQQFPDLHSELNLSSLELGDSALYFCASSVGGTWTSGSHEQYFGPGTRLTVT.

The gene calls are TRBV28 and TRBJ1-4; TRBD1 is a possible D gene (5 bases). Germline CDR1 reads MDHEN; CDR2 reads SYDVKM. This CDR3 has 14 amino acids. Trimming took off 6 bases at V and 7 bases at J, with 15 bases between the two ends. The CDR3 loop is CASSQQGVGEKLFF. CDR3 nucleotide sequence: TGTGCCAGCAGCCAGCAAGGGGTGGGTGAAAAACTGTTTTTT.

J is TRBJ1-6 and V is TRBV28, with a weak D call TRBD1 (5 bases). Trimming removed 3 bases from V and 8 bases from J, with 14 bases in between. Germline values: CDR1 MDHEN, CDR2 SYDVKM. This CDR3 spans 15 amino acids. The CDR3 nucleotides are TGTGCCAGCAGTTTGGGCAGGGCCAGGGATTCACCCCTCCACTTT. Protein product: CASSLGRARDSPLHF.

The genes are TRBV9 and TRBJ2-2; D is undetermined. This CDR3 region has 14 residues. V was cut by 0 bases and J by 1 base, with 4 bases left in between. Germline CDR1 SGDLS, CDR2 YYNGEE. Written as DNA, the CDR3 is TGTGCCAGCAGCGTAGTCTGGAACACCGGGGAGCTGTTTTTT. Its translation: CASSVVWNTGELFF.

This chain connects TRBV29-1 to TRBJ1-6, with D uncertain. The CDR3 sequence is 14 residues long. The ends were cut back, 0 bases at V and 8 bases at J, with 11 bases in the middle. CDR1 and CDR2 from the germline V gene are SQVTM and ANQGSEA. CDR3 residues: CSVEDLQMYSPLHF. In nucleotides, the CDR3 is TGCAGCGTTGAAGATCTCCAGATGTATTCACCCCTCCACTTT.

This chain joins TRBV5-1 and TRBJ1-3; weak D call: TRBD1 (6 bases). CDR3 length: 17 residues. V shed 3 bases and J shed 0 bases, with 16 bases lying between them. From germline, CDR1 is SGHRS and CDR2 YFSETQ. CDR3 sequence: CASSSAGTSGSGNTIYF. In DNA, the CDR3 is TGCGCCAGCAGCTCTGCCGGGACATCTGGCTCTGGAAACACCATATATTTT.

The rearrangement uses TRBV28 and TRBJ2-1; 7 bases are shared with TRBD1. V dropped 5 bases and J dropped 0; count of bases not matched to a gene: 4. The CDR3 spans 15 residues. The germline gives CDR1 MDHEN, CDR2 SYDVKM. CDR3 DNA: TGTGCCAGCAGTGTAGGGGGCCTCTCCTACAATGAGCAGTTCTTC. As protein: CASSVGGLSYNEQFF.

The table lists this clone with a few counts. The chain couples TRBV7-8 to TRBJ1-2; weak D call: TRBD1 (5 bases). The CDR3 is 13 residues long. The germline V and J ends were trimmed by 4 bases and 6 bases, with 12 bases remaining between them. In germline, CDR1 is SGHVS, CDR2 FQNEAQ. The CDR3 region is CASSSHRTNGYTF. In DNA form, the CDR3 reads TGTGCCAGCAGCTCCCACAGGACTAATGGCTACACCTTC.

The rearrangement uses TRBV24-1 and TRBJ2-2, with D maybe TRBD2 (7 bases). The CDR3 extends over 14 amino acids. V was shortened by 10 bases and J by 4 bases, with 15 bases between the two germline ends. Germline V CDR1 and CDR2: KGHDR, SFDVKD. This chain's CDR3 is CATGASGGTGELFF. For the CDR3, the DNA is TGTGCCACGGGGGCCTCGGGGGGCACCGGGGAGCTGTTTTTT.